This TCR beta chain was observed in a study of T cell changes during pregnancy in multiple sclerosis. The CDR3 consists of 12 residues. Germline CDR1 is SEHNR and CDR2 is FQNEAQ (reference sequence). J lost 5 bases, V lost 5 bases, and 3 bases had no gene match. Using immunoSEQ multiplex PCR, the repertoire was profiled, and TCRdb retains in-frame clones only, with some absent. The sample has 120,000 or so clones; 85% to 95% are singletons. The V gene is TRBV7-9, the J gene TRBJ2-7, with 7 nucleotides matching TRBD1. The TCR comes from a female donor with multiple sclerosis, enrolled in a pregnancy study. The starting material was peripheral blood, obtained before pregnancy. CDR3 coding DNA: TGTGCCAGCAGCCAGACAGGGCACGAGCAGTACTTC. Protein sequence: CASSQTGHEQYF.